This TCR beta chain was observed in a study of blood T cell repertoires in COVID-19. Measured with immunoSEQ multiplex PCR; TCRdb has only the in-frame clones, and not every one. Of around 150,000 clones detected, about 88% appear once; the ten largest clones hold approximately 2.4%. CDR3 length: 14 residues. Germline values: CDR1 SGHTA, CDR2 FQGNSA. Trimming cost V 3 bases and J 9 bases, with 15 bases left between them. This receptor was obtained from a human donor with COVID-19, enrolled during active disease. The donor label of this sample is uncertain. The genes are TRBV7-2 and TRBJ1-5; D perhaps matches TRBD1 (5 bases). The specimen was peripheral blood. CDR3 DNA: TGTGCCAGCAGCTTGTCTAGGGGCGAACGGCCCCAGCATTTT. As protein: CASSLSRGERPQHF.